A single sample gave rise to the 26 T cell receptor beta chains below, sequenced in a study of blood T cell repertoires in COVID-19 (dated by TCRdb to 2020 to 2022). The library was obtained by the immunoSEQ multiplex PCR assay. The clones in this table, taken by TCRdb from immuneACCESS, are in-frame only. Not every clone is retained; where verified, under half of the shortfall comes from an unresolved V gene, and the cause of the rest is unknown. The sample yields about 78,000 clones; 90% were counted once. The top ten constitute roughly 0.78% of the sample. Sample: peripheral blood. These TCRs come from an elderly woman with acute or convalescent COVID-19.

The rearrangement uses TRBV11-3 and TRBJ2-1; 12 bases agree with TRBD2. Germline V CDR1 and CDR2: SGHNT, YENEEA. V gave up 0 bases and J gave up 2 bases; unmatched junction bases: 2. There are 17 residues in the CDR3. The CDR3 here is CASSLDGLAGPYNEQFF. The CDR3 bases are TGTGCCAGCAGCTTAGACGGACTAGCGGGACCCTACAATGAGCAGTTCTTC.

The rearrangement uses TRBV6-2 or TRBV6-3 and TRBJ2-2; maybe TRBD2 (5 bases). The length of the CDR3 is 12 residues. Germline CDR1 and CDR2: MNHEY and SVGEGT. The V and J ends lost 6 bases and 5 bases respectively, with 7 bases between them. CDR3 nucleotides: TGTGCCAGCAGCCGACTAACCGGGGAGCTGTTTTTT. This sequence encodes CASSRLTGELFF.

The chain carries TRBV24-1 and TRBJ1-2, with D perhaps matching TRBD1 (5 bases). CDR1 and CDR2 (germline): KGHDR, SFDVKD. This CDR3 is 13 amino acids long. Trimming shortened V by 4 bases and J by 8 bases, and 13 bases separated the two germline ends. CDR3 sequence reads: CATSEARKGGYTF. The CDR3 bases are TGTGCCACCAGTGAAGCGCGGAAGGGGGGCTACACCTTC.

The chain employs TRBV6-5 and TRBJ2-2, with 12 bases matching TRBD2. Looked up from germline, CDR1 is MNHEY and CDR2 is SVGAGI. With V trimmed by 0 bases and J by 6 bases, 2 bases remained unmatched. CDR3 length: 16 amino acids. CDR3 DNA: TGTGCCAGCAGTTACTCCAGGACTAGCGGGGCCGGGGAGCTGTTTTTT. The encoded protein is CASSYSRTSGAGELFF.

The count of this clone is one. The V and J genes are TRBV9 and TRBJ2-7, with 8 bases fitting TRBD1. CDR3 length equals 14 residues. Unmatched junction bases numbered 5, after V lost 0 bases and J lost 6 bases. Per the germline V gene, CDR1 is SGDLS and CDR2 is YYNGEE. CDR3 amino acids: CASSVALDRAEQYF. In DNA, the CDR3 is TGTGCCAGCAGCGTAGCATTGGACAGGGCCGAGCAGTACTTC.

The rearrangement links TRBV5-1 to TRBJ1-4; D unresolved. This CDR3 has 14 amino acids. CDR1 and CDR2 from the germline V gene are SGHRS and YFSETQ. Trimming cost V 4 bases and J 3 bases, with 10 bases left between them. The CDR3 DNA sequence: TGCGCCAGCAGCCCGACCGGAGCTAATGAAAAACTGTTTTTT. Translation: CASSPTGANEKLFF.

CDR3 DNA: TGTGCCATCAGTGAGGCAGGGATCAATCAGCCCCAGCATTTT. Its protein is CAISEAGINQPQHF. The chain combines TRBV10-3 with TRBJ1-5; D is perhaps TRBD1 (5 bases). With 2 bases removed from V and 3 bases from J, the gap between germline ends came to 8 bases. This CDR3 region has 14 residues. The germline gives CDR1 ENHRY, CDR2 SYGVKD.

The rearrangement joins TRBV11-2 to TRBJ2-7, with D tentatively TRBD2 (5 bases). V lost 3 bases and J lost 0, with 15 bases in between. Germline lookup yields CDR1 SGHAT and CDR2 FQNNGV. The CDR3 length is 16 residues. CDR3 nucleotide sequence: TGTGCCAGCAGCTTGTGGGCGGGTCCGAGCTCCTACGAGCAGTACTTC. Its translation: CASSLWAGPSSYEQYF.

The chain couples TRBV9 to TRBJ2-2; TRBD2 might be the D (6 bases). Germline CDR1 reads SGDLS; CDR2 reads YYNGEE. The germline V and J ends were trimmed by 5 bases and 3 bases, with 8 bases remaining between them. This CDR3 is 13 amino acids long. The CDR3 protein is CASRRGDTGELFF. The CDR3 DNA reads as TGTGCCAGCAGGCGGGGCGACACCGGGGAGCTGTTTTTT.

The chain links TRBV15 to TRBJ2-2; possibly TRBD1 for D (5 bases). The germline V gene has CDR1 LNHNV and CDR2 YYDKDF (reference sequence). This CDR3 is built from 14 residues. V was pared by 2 bases and J by 4 bases, with 8 bases between. The CDR3 DNA is TGTGCCACCAGCAGACACCAGGGCACCGGGGAGCTGTTTTTT. This codes for CATSRHQGTGELFF.

The chain is built from TRBV12-3 or TRBV12-4 and TRBJ2-7, with 10 bases matching TRBD1. This CDR3 is built from 13 residues. The ends lost 5 bases at V and 6 bases at J; junction bases unmatched: 4. CDR3 amino acids: CASSDRGRGEQYF. The CDR3, as DNA: TGTGCCAGCAGTGACAGGGGGCGGGGCGAGCAGTACTTC.

This chain uses TRBV5-1 with TRBJ1-1, with a possible D match to TRBD1 (5 bases). The germline V and J ends were trimmed by 8 bases and 0 bases, with 17 bases remaining between them. The CDR3 sequence is 15 residues long. Germline V gene data show CDR1 as SGHRS and CDR2 as YFSETQ. CDR3 in DNA: TGCGCCAGTGGGCCTATTACAGGAGTGAACACTGAAGCTTTCTTT. Translated: CASGPITGVNTEAFF.

This chain connects TRBV5-1 to TRBJ2-1; 14 bases align to TRBD2. This CDR3 is 17 amino acids long. J was trimmed by 9 bases and V by 0 bases; bases with no gene match: 8. Germline CDR1 is SGHRS and CDR2 is YFSETQ. The DNA of the CDR3 is TGCGCCAGCAGCTTGGCCGGGGGACTAGCGGGAGTCAGTGAGCAGTTCTTC. It specifies CASSLAGGLAGVSEQFF. Complete variable domain (other parts from reference TRBV5-1 and TRBJ2-1): KAGVTQTPRYLIKTRGQQVTLSCSPISGHRSVSWYQQTPGQGLQFLFEYFSETQRNKGNFPGRFSGRQFSNSRSEMNVSTLELGDSALYLCASSLAGGLAGVSEQFFGPGTRLTVL.

The DNA for the CDR3 is TGTGCCAGCAGACCCGCGCGGCCTTATGAAAAACTGTTTTTT. Encoded protein: CASRPARPYEKLFF. V usage is TRBV6-5 and J usage is TRBJ1-4; unclear D gene. Germline assignment: CDR1 MNHEY and CDR2 SVGAGI. Trimming left V 6 bases short and J 6 bases short, with 14 bases between. The CDR3 loop spans 14 amino acids.

About this clone itself: The junction differs from germline at one of its ends, possibly a read error. The chain combines TRBV6-1 with TRBJ2-2, with a weak D call TRBD2 (5 bases). Germline V lookup: CDR1 MNHNS, CDR2 SASEGT. This CDR3 has 15 amino acids. The CDR3 nucleotides are TGTGCCAGCAGTGAAGTGCGTGGGAACACCGGGGAGCTGTTTTTC. Its translation: CASSEVRGNTGELFF.

This chain uses TRBV9 with TRBJ1-1, with unresolved D. Deletions cut 0 bases from V and 7 bases from J, with 7 bases between. The CDR3 runs 12 residues. CDR1 and CDR2 (germline): SGDLS, YYNGEE. The CDR3 nucleotides read TGTGCCAGCAGCGTAGGGGCAGGTGAAGCTTTCTTT. Translated, it gives CASSVGAGEAFF.

The gene calls are TRBV5-1 and TRBJ2-7; TRBD1 is a possible D gene (6 bases). The CDR3 runs to 14 residues. Trimming took off 4 bases at V and 4 bases at J, with 15 bases between the two ends. Germline V CDR1 and CDR2: SGHRS, YFSETQ. CDR3 sequence (DNA): TGCGCCAGCAGCCCGGACCTGACAGGTTACGAGCAGTACTTC. Encoded protein: CASSPDLTGYEQYF.

This clone was observed once. DNA for the CDR3: TGCGCCAGCAGCCAAGAAGTCTACAGGACAGGGGTCGGGGGTGGCTACACCTTC. This sequence encodes CASSQEVYRTGVGGGYTF. J is TRBJ1-2 and V is TRBV4-1; TRBD1 agrees at 9 bases. Germline values: CDR1 MGHRA, CDR2 YSYEKL. V dropped 0 bases and J dropped 7; count of bases not matched to a gene: 15. The CDR3 length is 18 residues.

The chain links TRBV29-1 to TRBJ1-5; 7 bases map to TRBD1. CDR1 is SQVTM and CDR2 is ANQGSEA in the germline V gene. The CDR3 loop spans 13 amino acids. The ends lost 6 bases at V and 3 bases at J; junction bases unmatched: 5. Here the CDR3 reads CSVGQVPNQPQHF. CDR3 nucleotides: TGCAGCGTAGGACAGGTCCCCAATCAGCCCCAGCATTTT.

The rearrangement joins TRBV27 to TRBJ2-7, with 7 bases lining up with TRBD2. The CDR3 sequence is 15 residues long. Germline CDR1 MNHEY, CDR2 SMNVEV (reference sequence). J gave up 3 bases and V 3 bases, and 8 bases lay outside the gene matches. CDR3 in amino acids: CASSFGAGEVYEQYF. In DNA form, the CDR3 reads TGTGCCAGCAGTTTCGGGGCGGGAGAGGTCTACGAGCAGTACTTC.

The J gene is TRBJ2-1, the V gene TRBV9; perhaps TRBD2 as D (5 bases). Germline values: CDR1 SGDLS, CDR2 YYNGEE. The CDR3 has 12 amino acids. Trimming shortened V by 0 bases and J by 10 bases, and 8 bases separated the two germline ends. CDR3 sequence (DNA): TGTGCCAGCAGCGTAGGAGCGGACGAGCAGTTCTTC. This sequence encodes CASSVGADEQFF.

This chain joins TRBV4-2 and TRBJ2-1; possible D gene TRBD2, 5 bases. CDR1 and CDR2 from the germline V gene are LGHNA and YNFKEQ. V was cut by 0 bases and J by 0 bases, with 6 bases left in between. The CDR3 consists of 15 residues. The CDR3 is CASSQDRDSYNEQFF. CDR3 DNA: TGTGCCAGCAGCCAAGATCGGGACTCCTACAATGAGCAGTTCTTC.

J is TRBJ2-7 and V is TRBV27; 15 bases are shared with TRBD2. The junction had 10 bases not matched to a gene; V was cut back by 4 bases and J by 3 bases. Looked up from germline, CDR1 is MNHEY and CDR2 is SMNVEV (reference sequence). This CDR3 is built from 18 residues. The chain's CDR3 is CASSSRTSGRENYYEQYF. CDR3 in DNA: TGTGCCAGCAGTTCCAGGACTAGCGGGAGGGAAAATTACTACGAGCAGTACTTC.

V and J are TRBV5-4 and TRBJ2-7; 9 bases fit TRBD1. The CDR3 is made up of 15 amino acids. The germline V gene has CDR1 SGHNT and CDR2 YYREEE (reference sequence). J lost 1 base, V lost 4 bases, and 6 bases had no gene match. This CDR3 reads CASSTTGQGSYEQYF. The CDR3, as DNA: TGTGCCAGCAGCACCACGGGACAGGGATCCTACGAGCAGTACTTC.

The rearrangement joins TRBV2 to TRBJ1-5; D remains unclear. This CDR3 is built from 13 residues. The germline V gene has CDR1 SNHLY and CDR2 FYNNEI. Trimming took 11 bases from V and 2 from J, leaving 13 bases between them. CDR3 in amino acids: CASAGMGNQPQHF. The CDR3 DNA reads TGTGCCTCGGCGGGCATGGGCAATCAGCCCCAGCATTTT.

The chain has TRBV12-3 or TRBV12-4 and TRBJ1-2; the match to TRBD1 covers 7 bases. With 9 bases clipped from V and 2 bases from J, the junction kept 6 bases outside the gene matches. The CDR3 covers 13 residues. The CDR3 DNA sequence: TGTGCCAGTCATAAGACAGGGAACTATGGCTACACCTTC. It translates to CASHKTGNYGYTF.